This T cell receptor beta chain was captured in a study of spatial heterogeneity in lung cancer. Study-wide background: Beta-chain sequences were consistently detected more often than alpha-chain sequences. Study-wide results and limits: Expanded intratumoral alpha and beta TCR counts tracked tumor mutation counts.

From the 5' RACE reads, TCRdb called clonotypes with MiXCR, one entry per CDR3 protein. The sample gives over 15,000 distinct CDR3 sequences, 7% to 7.5% of which show up once; 20% to 25% is in the top ten. This clonotype was seen ten or more times. Its target is unknown. Time point specified: sample taken at primary tumor resection. Donation came from 70 or so patients with untreated early-stage non-small cell lung cancer. This CDR3 is built from 14 residues. Between the trimmed V and J ends, which lost 2 bases and 4 bases, there was a span of 9 bases. Per the germline V gene, CDR1 is SGHDN and CDR2 is FVKESK.

The sequence was obtained from a female donor with early-stage non-small cell lung cancer. The chain couples TRBV14 to TRBJ1-3; no definite D call. The sample here was lung tumor tissue, taken at surgery. CDR3 in amino acids: CASSQRVGGNTIYF. CDR3 coding DNA: TGTGCCAGCAGCCAAAGGGTTGGCGGAAACACCATATATTTT.